This TCR beta chain originates from a study of OX40 agonist ivuxolimab in advanced cancers. Overall study context: Dose-escalation patients suffered from hepatocellular carcinoma, melanoma, renal cell or head and neck cancer.

This CDR3 contains 16 residues. CDR1 and CDR2 from the germline V gene are MDHEN and SYDVKM. With V trimmed by 2 bases and J by 4 bases, 9 bases remained unmatched. The repertoire was sequenced with immunoSEQ multiplex PCR; TCRdb's copy has only in-frame clones and lacks some. This sample has tens of thousands of clones, with around 90% found just once. The rearrangement uses TRBV28 and TRBJ2-7; TRBD2 aligns across 9 bases. The source was CD4+ or CD8+ T cells sorted from blood, collected in a trial of the OX40 agonist ivuxolimab. This clonotype was obtained from an adult with an advanced solid tumor such as melanoma, head and neck, liver or kidney cancer. Written as DNA, the CDR3 is TGTGCCAGCAGTTTAAGGAGTAGCGGGAGTCTATACGAGCAGTACTTC. Amino acids: CASSLRSSGSLYEQYF. Drawing the rest from reference TRBV28 and TRBJ2-7, the complete variable domain is DVKVTQSSRYLVKRTGEKVFLECVQDMDHENMFWYRQDPGLGLRLIYFSYDVKMKEKGDIPEGYSVSREKKERFSLILESASTNQTSMYLCASSLRSSGSLYEQYFGPGTRLTVT.